The entry below gives a single TCR beta chain sequence along with its context. The antigen is not known. The sample comes from a study of T cells in Graves' hyperthyroidism and ophthalmopathy. General study findings and limits: Blood samples included most of the expanded thyroid clonotypes exceeding 0.001. Ophthalmopathy, as predicted by the model, came a median roughly 6.5 months after the prediction. Ophthalmopathy could be told apart from stable hyperthyroidism with a 13 V-J model.

The diagnoses drew upon clinical symptoms, serum thyroxine and TRAb, thyroid ultrasound and orbital computed tomography. The germline V gene has CDR1 SGDLS and CDR2 YYNGEE. The CDR3 runs 15 residues. V gave up 0 bases and J gave up 6 bases; unmatched junction bases: 4. Amplified TCR beta CDR3 regions came from RNA transcripts. The primer set for the first-round RT-PCR of the TCR CDR3 was HTBI. One entry per CDR3 protein, called by TCRdb with MiXCR from the multiplex PCR reads. The sample has 500,000 to 650,000 distinct CDR3 sequences, about a sixth seen once. This receptor was obtained from a woman between 18 and 29 years old with Graves' ophthalmopathy. Sequencing input: blood. This chain connects TRBV9 to TRBJ2-1, with 9 bases matching TRBD2. This CDR3 reads CASSVGSGSLNEQFF. The DNA for the CDR3 is TGTGCCAGCAGCGTAGGTAGCGGGAGTCTCAATGAGCAGTTCTTC.